This TCR beta chain was documented in a study of cytomegalovirus exposure and HLA in healthy donors. V was cut by 2 bases and J by 3 bases, with 11 bases left in between. The CDR3 is 15 amino acids. The germline V gene encodes CDR1 SGHRS and CDR2 YFSETQ. The primer mix had 60 Vbeta and 13 Jbeta primers. Sequencing used immunoSEQ multiplex PCR; TCRdb keeps in-frame clones, though not all of them. The data contain around 120,000 clones, approximately 80% of them singletons. This sequence originates from a female donor in good health and CMV-seropositive. The sample taken for sequencing was PBMCs. This chain links TRBV5-1 with TRBJ1-4; a weak D match, TRBD1 (5 bases). CDR3 amino acids: CASSFQPTANEKLFF. The CDR3 bases are TGCGCCAGCAGCTTTCAACCGACAGCTAATGAAAAACTGTTTTTT.